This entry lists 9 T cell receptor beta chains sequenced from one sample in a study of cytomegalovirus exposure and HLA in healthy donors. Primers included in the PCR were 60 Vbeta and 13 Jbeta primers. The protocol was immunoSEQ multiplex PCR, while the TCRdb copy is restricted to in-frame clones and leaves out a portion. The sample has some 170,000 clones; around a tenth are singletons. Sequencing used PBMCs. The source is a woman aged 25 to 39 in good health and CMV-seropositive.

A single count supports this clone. The CDR3 is CASLSRGADTQYF. CDR3 DNA sequence: TGTGCCAGCCTGTCTCGGGGGGCAGATACGCAGTATTTT. The gene calls are TRBV27 and TRBJ2-3, with 7 nucleotides matching TRBD2. Germline V gene data show CDR1 as MNHEY and CDR2 as SMNVEV (reference sequence). There are 13 residues in the CDR3. The V gene end was trimmed by 8 bases and the J gene end by 4 bases; junction bases not matched to a gene: 6.

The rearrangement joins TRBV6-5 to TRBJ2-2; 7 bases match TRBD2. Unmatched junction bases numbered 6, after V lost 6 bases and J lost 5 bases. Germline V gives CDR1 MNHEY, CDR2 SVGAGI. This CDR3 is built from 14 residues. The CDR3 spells CASSPPGGTGELFF. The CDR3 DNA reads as TGTGCCAGCAGCCCCCCGGGGGGAACCGGGGAGCTGTTTTTT.

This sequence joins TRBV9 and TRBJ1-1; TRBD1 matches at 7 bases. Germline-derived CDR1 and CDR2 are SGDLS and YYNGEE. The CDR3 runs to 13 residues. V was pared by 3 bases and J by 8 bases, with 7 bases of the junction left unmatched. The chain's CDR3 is CASSATGAVEAFF. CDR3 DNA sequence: TGTGCCAGCAGCGCCACAGGGGCAGTGGAAGCTTTCTTT.

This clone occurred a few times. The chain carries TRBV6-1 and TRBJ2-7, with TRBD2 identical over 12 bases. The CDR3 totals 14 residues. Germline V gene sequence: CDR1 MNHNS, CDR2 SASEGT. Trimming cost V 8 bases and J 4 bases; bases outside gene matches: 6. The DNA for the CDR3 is TGTGCCAGCTCGTGGACTAGCGGGACGTACGAGCAGTACTTC. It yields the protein CASSWTSGTYEQYF.

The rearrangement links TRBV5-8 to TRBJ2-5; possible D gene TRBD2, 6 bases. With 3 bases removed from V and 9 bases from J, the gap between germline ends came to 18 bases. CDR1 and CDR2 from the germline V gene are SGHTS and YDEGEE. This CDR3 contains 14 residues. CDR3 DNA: TGTGCCAGCAGCTCCGGGATGGAGGGTAGGGCCCAGTACTTC. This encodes CASSSGMEGRAQYF.

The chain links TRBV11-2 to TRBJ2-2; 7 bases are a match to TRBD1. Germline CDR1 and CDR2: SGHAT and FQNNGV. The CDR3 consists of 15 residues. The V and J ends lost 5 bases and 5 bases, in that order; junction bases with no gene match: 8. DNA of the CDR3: TGTGCCAGCAGCCCACAGGGGTCGGGGACCGGGGAGCTGTTTTTT. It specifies CASSPQGSGTGELFF.

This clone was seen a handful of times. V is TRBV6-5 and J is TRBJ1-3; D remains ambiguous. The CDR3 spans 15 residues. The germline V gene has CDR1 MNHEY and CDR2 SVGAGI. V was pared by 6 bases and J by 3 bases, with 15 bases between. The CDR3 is CASRRTSVVGNTIYF. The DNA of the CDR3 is TGTGCCAGCAGGAGGACTTCGGTGGTTGGAAACACCATATATTTT.

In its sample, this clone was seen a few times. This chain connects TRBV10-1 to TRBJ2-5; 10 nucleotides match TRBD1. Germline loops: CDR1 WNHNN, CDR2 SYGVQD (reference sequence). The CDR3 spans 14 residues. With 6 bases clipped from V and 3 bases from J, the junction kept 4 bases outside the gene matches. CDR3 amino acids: CASSHGTGEETQYF. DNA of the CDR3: TGCGCCAGCAGCCACGGGACAGGGGAAGAGACCCAGTACTTC.

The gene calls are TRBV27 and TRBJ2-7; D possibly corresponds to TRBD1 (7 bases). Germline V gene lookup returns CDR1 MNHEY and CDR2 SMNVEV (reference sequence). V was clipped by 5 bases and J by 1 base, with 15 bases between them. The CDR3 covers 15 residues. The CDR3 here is CASSGGTAFSYEQYF. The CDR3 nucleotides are TGTGCCAGCAGTGGGGGGACAGCCTTTTCCTACGAGCAGTACTTC.